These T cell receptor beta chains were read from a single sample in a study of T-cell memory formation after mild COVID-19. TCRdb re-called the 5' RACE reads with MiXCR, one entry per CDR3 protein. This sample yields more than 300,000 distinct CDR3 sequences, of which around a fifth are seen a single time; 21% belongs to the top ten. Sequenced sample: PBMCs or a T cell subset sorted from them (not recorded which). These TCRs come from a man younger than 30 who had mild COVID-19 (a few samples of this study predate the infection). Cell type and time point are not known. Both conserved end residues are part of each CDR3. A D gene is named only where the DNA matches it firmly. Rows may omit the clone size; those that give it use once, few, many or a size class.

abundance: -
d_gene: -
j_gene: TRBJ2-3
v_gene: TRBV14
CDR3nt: TGTGCCAGCAGCCAAGGAGGGCTACTTACGCAGTATTTT
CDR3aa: CASSQGGLLTQYF

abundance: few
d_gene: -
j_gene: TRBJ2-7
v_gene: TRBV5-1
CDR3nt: TGCGCCAGCAGCTTGGCCTGGCAGGACTACTACGAGCAGTACTTC
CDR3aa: CASSLAWQDYYEQYF

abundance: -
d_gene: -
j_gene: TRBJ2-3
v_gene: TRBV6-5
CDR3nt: TGTGCCAGCAGGAGCTACAGAAGTAGCACAGATACGCAGTATTTT
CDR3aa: CASRSYRSSTDTQYF

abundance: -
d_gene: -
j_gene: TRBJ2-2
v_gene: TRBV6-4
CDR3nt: TGTGCCAGCAGCCCCGGGACGGAGGACACCGGGGAGCTGTTTTTT
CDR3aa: CASSPGTEDTGELFF

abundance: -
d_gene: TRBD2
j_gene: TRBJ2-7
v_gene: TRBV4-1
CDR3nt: TGCGCCAGCAGCCGCGACCGGACTAGCGGGGGGGTCGAGCAGTACTTC
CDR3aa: CASSRDRTSGGVEQYF

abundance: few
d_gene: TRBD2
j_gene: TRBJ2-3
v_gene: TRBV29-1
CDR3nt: TGCAGCGGAACCGGGACTAGTTTTACGCAGTATTTT
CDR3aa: CSGTGTSFTQYF

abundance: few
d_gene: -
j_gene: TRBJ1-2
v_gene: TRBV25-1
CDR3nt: TGTGCCAGCAGTGTGGCTGGTGGCTACACCTTC
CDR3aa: CASSVAGGYTF

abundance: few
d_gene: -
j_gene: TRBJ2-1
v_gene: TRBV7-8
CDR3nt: TGTGCCAGCAGCGGCAGGGTCCATGAGCAGTTCTTC
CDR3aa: CASSGRVHEQFF

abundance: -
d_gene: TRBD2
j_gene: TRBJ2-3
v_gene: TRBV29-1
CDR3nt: TGCAGCGTTGAACCACTAGCGGGCCACGGAGGGTCACAAGATACGCAGTATTTT
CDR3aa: CSVEPLAGHGGSQDTQYF

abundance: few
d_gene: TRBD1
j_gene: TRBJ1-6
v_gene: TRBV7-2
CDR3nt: TGTGCCAGCAGCTTATCGGACAGGGTTGGATCACCCCTCCACTTT
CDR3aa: CASSLSDRVGSPLHF

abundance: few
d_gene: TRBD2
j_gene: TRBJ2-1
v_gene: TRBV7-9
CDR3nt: TGTGCCAGCAGCTTAGAGTTAGCGGGGTTCAACAATGAGCAGTTCTTC
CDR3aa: CASSLELAGFNNEQFF

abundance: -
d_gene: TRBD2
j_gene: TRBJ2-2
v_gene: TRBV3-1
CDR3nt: TGTGCCAGCAGCTATAAGCGGGGGTTTACCGGGGAGCTGTTTTTT
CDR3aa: CASSYKRGFTGELFF

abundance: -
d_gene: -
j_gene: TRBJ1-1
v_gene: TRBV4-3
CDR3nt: TGCGCCAGCAGCAAAGATCCCCGGCAAGGGCGCGGGGCTGAAGCTTTCTTT
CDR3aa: CASSKDPRQGRGAEAFF

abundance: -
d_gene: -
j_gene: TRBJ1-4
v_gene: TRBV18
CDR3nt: TGTGCCAGCTCGACTACAGGGATCGCTAATGAAAAACTGTTTTTT
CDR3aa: CASSTTGIANEKLFF

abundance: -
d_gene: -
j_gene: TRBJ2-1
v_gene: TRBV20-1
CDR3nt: TGCAGTGCCTTTATGGGGGCGGGGGCCTACAATGAGCAGTTCTTC
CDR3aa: CSAFMGAGAYNEQFF

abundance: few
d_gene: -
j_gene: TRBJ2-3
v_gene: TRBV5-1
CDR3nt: TGCGCCAGCAGCAATCCGACGGGCCGCATCGAAGATACGCAGTATTTT
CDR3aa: CASSNPTGRIEDTQYF

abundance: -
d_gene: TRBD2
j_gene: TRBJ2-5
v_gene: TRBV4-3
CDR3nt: TGCGCCAGCAGCCAAGGCCCGGTAGGGCGGGGGGTAGAGACCCAGTACTTC
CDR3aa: CASSQGPVGRGVETQYF

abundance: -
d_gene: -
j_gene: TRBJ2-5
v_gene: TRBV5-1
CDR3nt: TGCGCCAGCAGCCTGACGGGTCACGAGACCCAGTACTTC
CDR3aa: CASSLTGHETQYF

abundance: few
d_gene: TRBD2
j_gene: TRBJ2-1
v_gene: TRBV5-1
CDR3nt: TGCGCCAGCAGCTTGGCGGTGACTAGCGGGGGAAATGAGCAGTTCTTC
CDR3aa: CASSLAVTSGGNEQFF

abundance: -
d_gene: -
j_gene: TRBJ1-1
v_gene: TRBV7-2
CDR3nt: TGTGCCAGCAGCTTAGTATCTAGAAGTTTAAACACTGAAGCTTTCTTT
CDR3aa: CASSLVSRSLNTEAFF

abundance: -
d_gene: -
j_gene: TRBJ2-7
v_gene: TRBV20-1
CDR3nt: TGCAGTGCTAGTCGCGGGGCCGCCTACGAGCAGTACTTC
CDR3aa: CSASRGAAYEQYF

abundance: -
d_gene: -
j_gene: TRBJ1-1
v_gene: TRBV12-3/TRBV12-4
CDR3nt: TGTGCCAGCACCGGGGACTTATATACTGAAGCTTTCTTT
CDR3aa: CASTGDLYTEAFF

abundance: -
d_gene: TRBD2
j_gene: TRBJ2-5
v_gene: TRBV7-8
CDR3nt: TGTGCCAGCAGGAGATCGACGGGGGGACTAGAGACCCAGTACTTC
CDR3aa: CASRRSTGGLETQYF

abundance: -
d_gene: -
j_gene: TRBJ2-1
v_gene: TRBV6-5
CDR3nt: TGTGCCAGCAGTTACTCGCCAAGCAATGAGCAGTTCTTC
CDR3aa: CASSYSPSNEQFF

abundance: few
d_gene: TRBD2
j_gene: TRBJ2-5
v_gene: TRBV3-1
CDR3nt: TGTGCCAGCAGCACCCTAGCGGCTGAAGAGACCCAGTACTTC
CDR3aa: CASSTLAAEETQYF

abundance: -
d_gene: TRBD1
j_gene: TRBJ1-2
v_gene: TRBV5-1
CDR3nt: TGCGCCAGTAGGACAGGGGATATTAACTATGGCTACACCTTC
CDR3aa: CASRTGDINYGYTF

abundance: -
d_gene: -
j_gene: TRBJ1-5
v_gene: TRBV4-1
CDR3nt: TGCGCCAGCAGCCAAGAAGGGGGGGCACAGCCCCAGCATTTT
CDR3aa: CASSQEGGAQPQHF

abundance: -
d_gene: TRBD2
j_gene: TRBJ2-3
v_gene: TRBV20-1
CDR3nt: TGCAGTGCTAGTGTAGTCGCGGGGGGGTACACAGATACGCAGTATTTT
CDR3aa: CSASVVAGGYTDTQYF

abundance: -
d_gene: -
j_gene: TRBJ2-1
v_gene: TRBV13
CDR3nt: TGTGCCAGCAGCTTAGAAGGGCGTAATGAGCAGTTCTTC
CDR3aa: CASSLEGRNEQFF